The rows below give T cell receptor beta chains drawn from one sample of a study of T cells in Graves' hyperthyroidism and ophthalmopathy. TCRdb re-derived calls from the multiplex PCR reads in MiXCR, one entry per CDR3 protein. The table shows 480,000 or so distinct CDR3 sequences, with around 50% occurring only once. Sequenced material: peripheral blood or thyroid tissue (not recorded which). Receptor source: an adult woman with Graves' disease, either hyperthyroidism or ophthalmopathy (not recorded which). The CDR3 runs from the conserved cysteine through the conserved F or W. The order of the fields is D gene, clone size, J gene, CDR3 length, V gene, CDR3 DNA, CDR3 protein. A D gene is named only where the DNA matches it firmly. Size is omitted from some rows. Given values are once, few, many or a class for expanded clones.

D gene: .; clone size: many; J gene: TRBJ2-5; CDR3 length: 11; V gene: TRBV29-1; CDR3 DNA: TGCAGCGTGGAAGGATCAGGGACCCAGTACTTC; CDR3 protein: CSVEGSGTQYF
D gene: .; clone size: .; J gene: TRBJ2-7; CDR3 length: 15; V gene: TRBV20-1; CDR3 DNA: TGCAGTGCTAGAGCCGCTCAGGGGCCTGCTCGTGAGCAGTACTTC; CDR3 protein: CSARAAQGPAREQYF
D gene: .; clone size: once; J gene: TRBJ1-1; CDR3 length: 14; V gene: TRBV9; CDR3 DNA: TGTGCCAGCAGCGTAGACCAGGGGAACACTGAAGCTTTCTTT; CDR3 protein: CASSVDQGNTEAFF
D gene: .; clone size: many; J gene: TRBJ1-1; CDR3 length: 13; V gene: TRBV30; CDR3 DNA: TGTGCCTGGAGTGTAACAGAGAACACTGAAGCTTTCTTT; CDR3 protein: CAWSVTENTEAFF
D gene: .; clone size: .; J gene: TRBJ2-2; CDR3 length: 15; V gene: TRBV20-1; CDR3 DNA: TGCAGTGCTAGAGAGTTCCGCATTTCCACCGGGGGGCTGTTTTTT; CDR3 protein: CSAREFRISTGGLFF
D gene: .; clone size: many; J gene: TRBJ1-2; CDR3 length: 13; V gene: TRBV6-2/TRBV6-3; CDR3 DNA: TGTGCCAGCAGCTACGGGCACGCGGCTGGCTACACCTTC; CDR3 protein: CASSYGHAAGYTF
D gene: TRBD1; clone size: many; J gene: TRBJ1-2; CDR3 length: 14; V gene: TRBV5-4; CDR3 DNA: TGTGCCAGCAGCCTTGCGGGACAGACTGGGGGATACACCTTC; CDR3 protein: CASSLAGQTGGYTF
D gene: .; clone size: .; J gene: TRBJ1-4; CDR3 length: 14; V gene: TRBV15; CDR3 DNA: TGTGCCACCAGCAGAGTCTTGGGCGATGAAAAACTGTTTTTT; CDR3 protein: CATSRVLGDEKLFF
D gene: .; clone size: .; J gene: TRBJ1-4; CDR3 length: 13; V gene: TRBV7-2; CDR3 DNA: TGTGCCAGCAGCCCCGGGACGGAGGAAAAACTGTTTTTT; CDR3 protein: CASSPGTEEKLFF
D gene: .; clone size: many; J gene: TRBJ1-1; CDR3 length: 15; V gene: TRBV11-2; CDR3 DNA: TGTGCCAGCAGCCCACGTCTTGGGGGAAACACTGAAGCTTTCTTT; CDR3 protein: CASSPRLGGNTEAFF
D gene: TRBD2; clone size: .; J gene: TRBJ2-5; CDR3 length: 18; V gene: TRBV6-5; CDR3 DNA: TGTGCCAGCAGTTTATCTAAAGCGGGAGGCTCCCACCAAGAGACCCAGTACTTC; CDR3 protein: CASSLSKAGGSHQETQYF
D gene: TRBD1; clone size: .; J gene: TRBJ2-7; CDR3 length: 14; V gene: TRBV29-1; CDR3 DNA: TGCAGCGTTGAAGGGGGACAGGGGACCGACGAGCAGTACTTC; CDR3 protein: CSVEGGQGTDEQYF
D gene: .; clone size: many; J gene: TRBJ2-2; CDR3 length: 11; V gene: TRBV20-1; CDR3 DNA: TGCAGTGCTAGCGGGACCGGGGAGCTGTTTTTT; CDR3 protein: CSASGTGELFF
D gene: .; clone size: many; J gene: TRBJ2-5; CDR3 length: 13; V gene: TRBV7-9; CDR3 DNA: TGTGCCAGCAGCGCACTAGCTTCTGAGACCCAGTACTTC; CDR3 protein: CASSALASETQYF
D gene: .; clone size: once; J gene: TRBJ2-6; CDR3 length: 19; V gene: TRBV20-1; CDR3 DNA: TGCAGTGCCAGCTGCCCCGGCGGGACAGAGTTCTCTGGGGCCAACGTCCTGACTTTC; CDR3 protein: CSASCPGGTEFSGANVLTF
D gene: .; clone size: .; J gene: TRBJ2-7; CDR3 length: 13; V gene: TRBV6-1; CDR3 DNA: TGTGCCAGCAGGACCGGGGAGGGGGCCGAGCAGTACTTC; CDR3 protein: CASRTGEGAEQYF
D gene: .; clone size: .; J gene: TRBJ2-2; CDR3 length: 12; V gene: TRBV12-3/TRBV12-4; CDR3 DNA: TGTGCCAGCAGTCCCCCCATCGGGGAGCTGTTTTTT; CDR3 protein: CASSPPIGELFF
D gene: TRBD1; clone size: .; J gene: TRBJ1-2; CDR3 length: 13; V gene: TRBV2; CDR3 DNA: TGTGCCAGCAGGGGCGGACAGGGCTATGGCTACACCTTC; CDR3 protein: CASRGGQGYGYTF
D gene: .; clone size: few; J gene: TRBJ1-5; CDR3 length: 15; V gene: TRBV5-8; CDR3 DNA: TGTGCCAGCAGCTTTGAGTGGGGAAGCAATCAGCCCCAGCATTTT; CDR3 protein: CASSFEWGSNQPQHF
D gene: .; clone size: many; J gene: TRBJ1-5; CDR3 length: 13; V gene: TRBV29-1; CDR3 DNA: TGCAGCGTTGGTTTAGGGCCCAATCAGCCCCAGCATTTT; CDR3 protein: CSVGLGPNQPQHF
D gene: TRBD1; clone size: few; J gene: TRBJ1-1; CDR3 length: 16; V gene: TRBV4-1; CDR3 DNA: TGCGCCAGCAGCCAACAATTCGGGACAGGGCGGACTGAAGCTTTCTTT; CDR3 protein: CASSQQFGTGRTEAFF
D gene: .; clone size: .; J gene: TRBJ1-5; CDR3 length: 15; V gene: TRBV2; CDR3 DNA: TGTGCCAGCAGTGGACTCGGGGGCTTCAATCAGCCCCAGCATTTT; CDR3 protein: CASSGLGGFNQPQHF
D gene: TRBD1; clone size: many; J gene: TRBJ1-5; CDR3 length: 13; V gene: TRBV20-1; CDR3 DNA: TGCAGTGCCTGGGGACAGGGGGGTCAGCCCCAGCATTTT; CDR3 protein: CSAWGQGGQPQHF
D gene: TRBD1; clone size: many; J gene: TRBJ1-2; CDR3 length: 16; V gene: TRBV19; CDR3 DNA: TGTGCCAGTAGTATGTCGACAGGGGCCTACTTATATGGCTACACCTTC; CDR3 protein: CASSMSTGAYLYGYTF
D gene: TRBD1; clone size: many; J gene: TRBJ2-2; CDR3 length: 16; V gene: TRBV9; CDR3 DNA: TGTGCCAGCAGCGTGGAACCCGGGACAGGGGCCGGGGAGCTGTTTTTT; CDR3 protein: CASSVEPGTGAGELFF
D gene: .; clone size: .; J gene: TRBJ2-7; CDR3 length: 14; V gene: TRBV15; CDR3 DNA: TGTGCCACCAGCATCGAAGGGAGATCCTACGAGCAGTACTTC; CDR3 protein: CATSIEGRSYEQYF
D gene: .; clone size: .; J gene: TRBJ1-1; CDR3 length: 13; V gene: TRBV29-1; CDR3 DNA: TGCAGCGTTGCCAGGGCCGCGAACACTGAAGCTTTCTTT; CDR3 protein: CSVARAANTEAFF
D gene: .; clone size: once; J gene: TRBJ1-4; CDR3 length: 15; V gene: TRBV14; CDR3 DNA: TGTGCCAGCAGCCGCCGAAGACAGCATAATGAAAAACTGTTTTTT; CDR3 protein: CASSRRRQHNEKLFF
D gene: TRBD2; clone size: many; J gene: TRBJ2-7; CDR3 length: 14; V gene: TRBV10-3; CDR3 DNA: TGTGCCACACAAGGCGGGAGGGAGGGTTACGAGCAGTACTTC; CDR3 protein: CATQGGREGYEQYF
D gene: TRBD1; clone size: .; J gene: TRBJ1-6; CDR3 length: 14; V gene: TRBV6-6; CDR3 DNA: TGTGCCAGCATCCCAGGGGGGCTTGATTCACCCCTCCACTTT; CDR3 protein: CASIPGGLDSPLHF
D gene: TRBD1; clone size: .; J gene: TRBJ1-4; CDR3 length: 14; V gene: TRBV29-1; CDR3 DNA: TGCAGCGTTGTAGGGACAGGGGCCGATGAAAAACTGTTTTTT; CDR3 protein: CSVVGTGADEKLFF
D gene: .; clone size: .; J gene: TRBJ2-6; CDR3 length: 17; V gene: TRBV29-1; CDR3 DNA: TGCAGCGTTGAAGAATGGCAGGGACACTCTGGGGCCAACGTCCTGACTTTC; CDR3 protein: CSVEEWQGHSGANVLTF
D gene: TRBD2; clone size: .; J gene: TRBJ2-5; CDR3 length: 18; V gene: TRBV24-1; CDR3 DNA: TGTGCCACCAGTGGGGGACTAGCGGGAGGAGCGAGGTGGGAGACCCAGTACTTC; CDR3 protein: CATSGGLAGGARWETQYF
D gene: .; clone size: many; J gene: TRBJ2-7; CDR3 length: 14; V gene: TRBV20-1; CDR3 DNA: TGCAGTGCTAGGAGGGGACAACGGACCTACGAGCAGTACTTC; CDR3 protein: CSARRGQRTYEQYF
D gene: .; clone size: few; J gene: TRBJ1-2; CDR3 length: 15; V gene: TRBV5-1; CDR3 DNA: TGCGCCAGCAGCGCCGGACGGATAGGCAACTATGGCTACACCTTC; CDR3 protein: CASSAGRIGNYGYTF
D gene: .; clone size: .; J gene: TRBJ1-2; CDR3 length: 15; V gene: TRBV7-9; CDR3 DNA: TGTGCCAGCAGCTATTTTACAGGTATATCATGGAGCTACACCTTC; CDR3 protein: CASSYFTGISWSYTF
D gene: .; clone size: many; J gene: TRBJ1-3; CDR3 length: 16; V gene: TRBV12-3/TRBV12-4; CDR3 DNA: TGTGCCAGCAGCCGGGGCAGGGACGGGACGGGAAACACCATATATTTT; CDR3 protein: CASSRGRDGTGNTIYF
D gene: TRBD2; clone size: few; J gene: TRBJ2-1; CDR3 length: 13; V gene: TRBV7-8; CDR3 DNA: TGTGCCATCAGTGAAAGCGGGAGGGGTGAGCAGTTCTTC; CDR3 protein: CAISESGRGEQFF
D gene: .; clone size: few; J gene: TRBJ2-3; CDR3 length: 13; V gene: TRBV7-2; CDR3 DNA: TGTGCCAGCAGCTTGCGGACGGCAGATACGCAGTATTTT; CDR3 protein: CASSLRTADTQYF
D gene: TRBD2; clone size: few; J gene: TRBJ2-5; CDR3 length: 19; V gene: TRBV11-2; CDR3 DNA: TGTGCCAGCAGCTCACAGGGACTAGCTATAACGGGGATCTGGGAGACCCAGTACTTC; CDR3 protein: CASSSQGLAITGIWETQYF
D gene: .; clone size: many; J gene: TRBJ2-7; CDR3 length: 14; V gene: TRBV5-1; CDR3 DNA: TGCGCCAGCAGCTTGGGACAGGCCCGCTACGAGCAGTACTTC; CDR3 protein: CASSLGQARYEQYF
D gene: .; clone size: few; J gene: TRBJ2-5; CDR3 length: 15; V gene: TRBV7-8; CDR3 DNA: TGTGCCAGCAGCCGGAGGGAACATCAACAAGAGACCCAGTACTTC; CDR3 protein: CASSRREHQQETQYF
D gene: TRBD1; clone size: .; J gene: TRBJ1-2; CDR3 length: 14; V gene: TRBV7-9; CDR3 DNA: TGTGCCAGCGGCCTGGGGACAGGGGGCCATGGCTACGCCTTC; CDR3 protein: CASGLGTGGHGYAF
D gene: .; clone size: .; J gene: TRBJ1-6; CDR3 length: 12; V gene: TRBV10-3; CDR3 DNA: TGTGCCATCAAGGGGGGGGAATCACCCCTCCACTTT; CDR3 protein: CAIKGGESPLHF
D gene: .; clone size: .; J gene: TRBJ2-7; CDR3 length: 10; V gene: TRBV29-1; CDR3 DNA: TGCAGCGTCGACTCCTACGAGCAGTACTTC; CDR3 protein: CSVDSYEQYF